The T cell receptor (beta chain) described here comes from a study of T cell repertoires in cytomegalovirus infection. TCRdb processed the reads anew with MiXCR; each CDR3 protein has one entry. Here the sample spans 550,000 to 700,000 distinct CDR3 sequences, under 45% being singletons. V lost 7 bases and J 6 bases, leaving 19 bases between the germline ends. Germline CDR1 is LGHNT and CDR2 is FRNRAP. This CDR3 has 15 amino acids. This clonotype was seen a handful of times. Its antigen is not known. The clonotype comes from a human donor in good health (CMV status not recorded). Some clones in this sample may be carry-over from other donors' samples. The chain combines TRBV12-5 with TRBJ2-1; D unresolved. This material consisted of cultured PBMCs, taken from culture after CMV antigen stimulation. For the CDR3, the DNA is TGTGCTAGTGTCCCCCTGGGGATGTCCGGCAATGAGCAGTTCTTC. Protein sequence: CASVPLGMSGNEQFF.